This T cell receptor (beta chain) appears in the sequencing data of a study of regulatory T cells in long-lasting Graves disease. Study-wide findings and caveats: Study was limited to peripheral blood, excluding thyroid tissue.

Germline lookup yields CDR1 LNHDA and CDR2 SQIVND (reference sequence). The V segment lost 2 bases and the J segment 3 bases; nucleotides outside the gene matches: 7. CDR3 size: 16 residues. The time point is: persistent/refractory GD, antithyroid drugs over 5 years with positive TRAb. After RNA was extracted from PBMCs, the TCR library was made from it. Graves' disease diagnoses used American Thyroid Association guidelines. CDR3 regions were amplified by Arm-PCR using iRepertoire HTBI primers to build TCR beta libraries. TCRdb used MiXCR to reprocess the multiplex PCR reads, holding one entry per CDR3 protein. Among around 500,000 distinct CDR3 sequences listed, roughly 20% were seen once. In its sample, this clonotype was seen many times. Its antigen is unknown.

The chain has TRBV19 and TRBJ1-1; 9 nucleotides agree with TRBD1. The origin of this receptor is a female donor with Graves disease. The sample in question was peripheral blood mononuclear cells (PBMCs), obtained when the disease was refractory, from a patient treated with antithyroid drugs. CDR3 nucleotides: TGTGCCAGTAGTATACCGGGACAGGGTGTTGACACTGAAGCTTTCTTT. Translated: CASSIPGQGVDTEAFF.